These T cell receptor beta chains were read from a single sample in a study of tumor-infiltrating lymphocytes in oesophageal squamous cell carcinoma. TCRdb reprocessed the PCR reads with MiXCR, giving one entry per CDR3 protein. In the table there are 20,000 to 25,000 distinct CDR3 sequences, around 35% of which are singletons. Sequenced material: esophageal tumor tissue. The receptors here all came from a male donor with esophageal squamous cell carcinoma. CDR3s include the opening cysteine and the closing phenylalanine or tryptophan. D genes are given only for firm matches. Part of the rows lack a size; the others show once, few, many or a class for expanded clones.

cdr3_nt	cdr3_aa	v_call	d_call	clone_size	j_call
TGTGCCAGCAGTTATTACGGCTACGAGCAGTACTTC	CASSYYGYEQYF	TRBV6-2/TRBV6-3	NA	many	TRBJ2-7
TGTGCCAGCAGAGACCGACAGGGGGCAGATGAGCAGTACTTC	CASRDRQGADEQYF	TRBV6-1	TRBD1	many	TRBJ2-5
TGTGCCATCACCCCTTCCCCGGGACTTCACTCCTACAATGAGCAGTACTTC	CAITPSPGLHSYNEQYF	TRBV10-3	NA	few	TRBJ2-7
TGTGCTAGTGGTTTGGGGAGATTCAATGAGCAGTACTTC	CASGLGRFNEQYF	TRBV12-5	NA	NA	TRBJ2-4
TGTGCCAGCAGTGATTGGACCGATCAGCCCCAGCATTTT	CASSDWTDQPQHF	TRBV6-1	NA	NA	TRBJ1-5
TGTGCCAGCAGCTCCTCGTGGACAGGCGGGGATGAGCAGTTCTTC	CASSSSWTGGDEQFF	TRBV7-8	NA	NA	TRBJ2-1
TGTGCCAGCAGTTATGGACATTACTACGAGCAGTACTTC	CASSYGHYYEQYF	TRBV6-2/TRBV6-3	NA	many	TRBJ2-7
TGTGCCAGCAGTTACTCGAAAATCCCTTTTGAGCAGTACTTC	CASSYSKIPFEQYF	TRBV6-6	NA	NA	TRBJ2-5
TGTGCCAGCAGCCGGACAGGAACTGTAGATACGCAGTACTTC	CASSRTGTVDTQYF	TRBV7-2	TRBD1	NA	TRBJ2-7
TGTGCCAGCAGCTTAGAAGGGAACACTGAAGCTTTCTTT	CASSLEGNTEAFF	TRBV7-9	NA	medium-sized	TRBJ1-1
TGTGCCAGCAGCTCGTACAGGGTCGAAGAGACCCAGTACTTC	CASSSYRVEETQYF	TRBV7-9	NA	few	TRBJ2-5
TGTGCCAGCAGCTTAGGGACAGGGTTCCAGCCCCAGCATTTT	CASSLGTGFQPQHF	TRBV7-6	TRBD1	NA	TRBJ1-5
TGTGCCAGCATTCCTGGACAGGGGTATCAGCCCCAGCATTTT	CASIPGQGYQPQHF	TRBV6-1	TRBD1	many	TRBJ1-5
TGCGCCAGCAGCCCGGCGAGCATAAACTATGACTACACCTTC	CASSPASINYDYTF	TRBV5-1	NA	NA	TRBJ1-2
TGTGCCACCAGCAGACGCGGTCAGGGGGCGAACACCGGGGAGCTGTTTTTT	CATSRRGQGANTGELFF	TRBV15	TRBD1	NA	TRBJ2-2
TGTGCCAGCAGCTCCCGCCTGACTAGCGTTTCGGAAGAGCAGTACTTC	CASSSRLTSVSEEQYF	TRBV7-9	TRBD2	many	TRBJ2-7
TGTGCCAGCAGCTTAACCTCGACAGGGCTCGAGACCCAGTACTTC	CASSLTSTGLETQYF	TRBV7-3	TRBD1	NA	TRBJ2-5
TGCGCCAGCAGTGAGTCGAGTCAGGGAGGCATAGGAGATACGCAGTATTTT	CASSESSQGGIGDTQYF	TRBV10-1	NA	NA	TRBJ2-3
TGTGCCAGCAGCTTCAATGAGCAGTTCTTC	CASSFNEQFF	TRBV7-9	NA	NA	TRBJ2-1
TGTGCCAGCAGCCCTAGACAGGGGGCATACCAAGAGACCCAGTACTTC	CASSPRQGAYQETQYF	TRBV7-2	TRBD1	NA	TRBJ2-5
TGTGCCAGCACCCCGGGGTTGTCGCGGGGCTATGGCTACACCTTC	CASTPGLSRGYGYTF	TRBV7-9	NA	NA	TRBJ1-2
TGTGCCAGCAGCTTGGTCGCTAGCGGGAAAATTAGAGACTACGAGCAGTACTTC	CASSLVASGKIRDYEQYF	TRBV5-6	TRBD2	many	TRBJ2-7
TGCAGTGCTACCGAACCACACAATGAGCAGTTCTTC	CSATEPHNEQFF	TRBV20-1	NA	few	TRBJ2-1
TGTGCCAGCAGTTTGCCTGGCTACAATGAGCAGTTCTTC	CASSLPGYNEQFF	TRBV27	NA	many	TRBJ2-1
TGTGCCAGCAGCTTAGTGCCCTCCGCGGGGGGGCTTAATTCACCCCTCCACTTT	CASSLVPSAGGLNSPLHF	TRBV7-2	NA	NA	TRBJ1-6
TGTGCCAGCAGCTTAGGGACAGTCGAAAAACTGTTTTTT	CASSLGTVEKLFF	TRBV7-2	NA	medium-sized	TRBJ1-4
TGTGCCAGCAGCGCTCGACAGGGTGGGAGCACAGATACGCAGTATTTT	CASSARQGGSTDTQYF	TRBV7-2	TRBD1	many	TRBJ2-3
TGTGCCAGCAGCTTAGAGGGCGGCTACGAGCAGTACTTC	CASSLEGGYEQYF	TRBV7-2	NA	NA	TRBJ2-7
TGTGCCAGCAGCTCAATAGCGGGGGACTACAATGAGCAGTACTTC	CASSSIAGDYNEQYF	TRBV6-6	TRBD2	NA	TRBJ2-7
TGTGCCATCAGGGGGACAGGGGGCGGAGATACGCAGTATTTT	CAIRGTGGGDTQYF	TRBV10-3	TRBD1	medium-sized	TRBJ2-3
TGTGCCAGCAGTAAACTTGGGGGCGGAGAGACCCAGTACTTC	CASSKLGGGETQYF	TRBV25-1	NA	NA	TRBJ2-5
TGTGCCAGCAATATAGCGGGAGGGCCGGTCTACGAGCAGTACTTC	CASNIAGGPVYEQYF	TRBV6-1	TRBD2	many	TRBJ2-7
TGTGCCAGCATGATGAGGGACTTCTCCTACAATGAGCAGTTCTTC	CASMMRDFSYNEQFF	TRBV2	NA	many	TRBJ2-1
TGTGCCAGCAGCTCAGCCGGGACAGGGAGCAATGAGCAGTTCTTC	CASSSAGTGSNEQFF	TRBV7-3	TRBD1	NA	TRBJ2-1
TGTGCCAGCAGTTTGGGGGGGGCGGTAGTCAATGAGCAGTTCTTC	CASSLGGAVVNEQFF	TRBV12-3/TRBV12-4	NA	NA	TRBJ2-1
TGCGCCAGCAGCCAGGGAGGTAGGCAGACCCAAGAGACCCAGTACTTC	CASSQGGRQTQETQYF	TRBV5-4	NA	many	TRBJ2-5
TGTGCCAGCAGTTACTCGGCGGTTAGACGCACAGATACGCAGTATTTT	CASSYSAVRRTDTQYF	TRBV6-2/TRBV6-3	NA	many	TRBJ2-3
TGTGCCAGCAGATCAGGGGGGTCGAACACCGGGGAGCTGTTTTTT	CASRSGGSNTGELFF	TRBV6-1	NA	many	TRBJ2-2
TGTGCCAGCAGCTTCTTGGTTTCTGGTGAGCAGTACTTC	CASSFLVSGEQYF	TRBV7-3	NA	many	TRBJ2-7
TGTGCCAGCAGCACCCGGGATTACACTGAAGCTTTCTTT	CASSTRDYTEAFF	TRBV9	NA	NA	TRBJ1-1
TGTGCCAGCAGCTTAGCGGGCCGGGAGATGAATGAGCAGTTCTTC	CASSLAGREMNEQFF	TRBV7-6	NA	NA	TRBJ2-1
TGTGCCAGCAGCCTTACTCCGGGCTACACTGAAGCTTTCTTT	CASSLTPGYTEAFF	TRBV9	NA	NA	TRBJ1-1
TGTGCCAGCAGCCCCCTTCAAGGGGGGCGAACTGAAGCTTTCTTT	CASSPLQGGRTEAFF	TRBV6-1	NA	many	TRBJ1-1
TGTGCCACCAGTGACCGGACGACAGAGACCCAAGAGACCCAGTACTTC	CATSDRTTETQETQYF	TRBV24-1	NA	medium-sized	TRBJ2-5
TGTGCCAGCAGCTTACGGGGGCGTGATTCACCCCTCCACTTT	CASSLRGRDSPLHF	TRBV7-2	NA	medium-sized	TRBJ1-6
TGTGCCAGCAGTTTATATCCTAGCCCCCTGGGTAAAGAGCAGTACTTC	CASSLYPSPLGKEQYF	TRBV27	NA	NA	TRBJ2-7
TGTGCCAGCAGCCCTCTTGACGGCGGTTATACGCAGTACTTC	CASSPLDGGYTQYF	TRBV7-9	NA	NA	TRBJ2-5
TGCAGCGCGACAGACTATGAGCAGTTCTTC	CSATDYEQFF	TRBV29-1	NA	NA	TRBJ2-1
TGTGCCAGCAGTCGCTCTTTATCAGCCCTCCACTTC	CASSRSLSALHF	TRBV6-5	NA	NA	TRBJ2-3
TGTGCCAGCAGTTGGGGACAGCGCCCCTACAATGAGCAGTTCTTC	CASSWGQRPYNEQFF	TRBV28	TRBD1	few	TRBJ2-1
TGTGCCAGCTCAGGAGGACACTCCGGGGCCAACGTCCTGACTTTC	CASSGGHSGANVLTF	TRBV18	NA	many	TRBJ2-6
TGTGCCAGCTCACTACCGACAGGGAGCTCCTACGAGCAGTACTTC	CASSLPTGSSYEQYF	TRBV18	TRBD1	many	TRBJ2-7
TGTGCCAGCAGCAAAGGGAAGACCCAGTACTTC	CASSKGKTQYF	TRBV12-3/TRBV12-4	NA	NA	TRBJ2-5